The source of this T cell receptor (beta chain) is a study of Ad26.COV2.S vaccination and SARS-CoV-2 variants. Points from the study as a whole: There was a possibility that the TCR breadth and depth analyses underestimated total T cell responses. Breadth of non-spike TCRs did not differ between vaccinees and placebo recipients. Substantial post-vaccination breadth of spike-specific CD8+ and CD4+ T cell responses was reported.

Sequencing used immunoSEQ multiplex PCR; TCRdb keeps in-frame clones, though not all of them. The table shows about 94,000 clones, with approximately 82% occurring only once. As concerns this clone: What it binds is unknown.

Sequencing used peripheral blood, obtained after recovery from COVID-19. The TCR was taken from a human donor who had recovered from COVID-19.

The CDR3, as DNA: TGTGCCAGCAGCGGCCTCCCCGGGACTAGCGGGAGCTCCTACAATGAGCAGTTCTTC. Encoded protein: CASSGLPGTSGSSYNEQFF. V gene TRBV7-9 combines with J gene TRBJ2-1; TRBD2 aligns across 14 bases. This CDR3 comprises 19 residues. The germline V gene has CDR1 SEHNR and CDR2 FQNEAQ (reference sequence). J was trimmed by 0 bases and V by 5 bases; bases with no gene match: 9.